This T cell receptor (beta chain) stems from a study of blood T cell repertoires in COVID-19. Overall study context: Material from acute and convalescent COVID-19 was sourced from the United States, Italy and Spain. Nucleic acid was either cDNA or gDNA, and it came from T cells, B-cell-depleted T cells, or PBMCs.

This clone was seen only a few times. The data were produced by immunoSEQ multiplex PCR, yet TCRdb's version contains in-frame clones alone and is incomplete. Here the sample spans tens of thousands of clones, around 80% being singletons. CDR1 and CDR2 (germline): SGHTA, FQGTGA. The CDR3 has 19 residues. Trimming took off 5 bases at V and 1 base at J, with 27 bases between the two ends. The rearrangement links TRBV7-3 to TRBJ2-7, with D maybe TRBD1 (6 bases). The specimen sequenced was peripheral blood. The clonotype originates from a man in his 60s with acute or convalescent COVID-19. This CDR3 is CASSTGSRDTLWGSYEQYF. CDR3 bases: TGTGCCAGCAGCACTGGCTCCCGGGACACCCTTTGGGGTTCCTACGAGCAGTACTTC.